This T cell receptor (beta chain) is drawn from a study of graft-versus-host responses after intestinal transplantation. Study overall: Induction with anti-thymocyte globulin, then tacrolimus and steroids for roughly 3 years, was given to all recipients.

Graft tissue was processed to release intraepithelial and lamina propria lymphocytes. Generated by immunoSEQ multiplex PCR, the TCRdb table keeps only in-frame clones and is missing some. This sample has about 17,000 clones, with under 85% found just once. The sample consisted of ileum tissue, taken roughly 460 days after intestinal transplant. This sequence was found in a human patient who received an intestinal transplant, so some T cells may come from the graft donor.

In nucleotides, the CDR3 is TGTGCTAGTGGCCCGCCCAGGGGTTTGGGAACTGAAGCTTTCTTT. Residues: CASGPPRGLGTEAFF. The chain combines TRBV12-5 with TRBJ1-1, with a weak D call TRBD1 (6 bases). The CDR3 has 15 amino acids. Germline CDR1 reads LGHNT; CDR2 reads FRNRAP. With 6 bases removed from V and 5 bases from J, the gap between germline ends came to 19 bases.